A single TCR beta chain is shown here with its context. Its target is unknown. Clones were read by immunoSEQ multiplex PCR, and TCRdb kept only the in-frame ones, dropping some. The sample carries some 100,000 clones, under 95% recorded once. The sample is drawn from a study of OX40 agonist ivuxolimab in advanced cancers. Study context: A partial response was reached by three patients: one with hepatocellular carcinoma and two with cutaneous melanoma.

Study-wide results and limits: Relative to CD4+, CD8+ T cells held more expanded clones on average. The expanded peripheral T cells' antigen specificity was not determined.

The starting material was CD4+ or CD8+ T cells sorted from blood, obtained in a trial of the OX40 agonist ivuxolimab. The sequence was collected from an adult with an advanced solid tumor such as melanoma, head and neck, liver or kidney cancer.

CDR3 DNA sequence: TGTGCCAGCAGTTTATTTAGCGCGGATCCCTTCAATGAGCAGTTCTTC. Translation gives CASSLFSADPFNEQFF. This chain joins TRBV27 and TRBJ2-1; D possibly corresponds to TRBD2 (5 bases). The V and J ends lost 1 base and 6 bases respectively, with 16 bases between them. Germline CDR1 and CDR2: MNHEY and SMNVEV (reference sequence). The CDR3 loop spans 16 amino acids.